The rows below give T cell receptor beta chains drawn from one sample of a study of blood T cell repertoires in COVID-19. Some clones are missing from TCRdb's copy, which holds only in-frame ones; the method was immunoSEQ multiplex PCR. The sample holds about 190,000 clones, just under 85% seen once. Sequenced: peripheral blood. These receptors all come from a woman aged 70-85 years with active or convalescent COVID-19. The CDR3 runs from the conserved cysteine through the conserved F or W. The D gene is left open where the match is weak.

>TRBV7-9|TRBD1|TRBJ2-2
TGTGCCAGCAGCTTGGTCCGGACAGGGTGGGAGCTGTTTTTT
CASSLVRTGWELFF
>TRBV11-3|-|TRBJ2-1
TGTGCCAGCAGCTGGACTTCTCAAGCCGAGCAGTTCTTC
CASSWTSQAEQFF
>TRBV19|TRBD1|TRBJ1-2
TGTGCCAGTAGTACAGGGGGCCGTGTCCCTAACTATGGCTACACCTTC
CASSTGGRVPNYGYTF
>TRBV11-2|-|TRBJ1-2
TGTGCCAGCAGCCCCCCAGGGATGGGTGGCTACACCTTC
CASSPPGMGGYTF
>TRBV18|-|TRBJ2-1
TGTGCCAGCTCACCAGGGGCAGGATCCTACAATGAGCAGTTCTTC
CASSPGAGSYNEQFF
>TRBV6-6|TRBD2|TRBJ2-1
TGTGCCAGCAGTATCGGACTAGCGGGAGTCGTTGAGCAGTTCTTC
CASSIGLAGVVEQFF
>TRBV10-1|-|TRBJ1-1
TGCGCCAGCCATACAACTGAAGCTTTCTTT
CASHTTEAFF
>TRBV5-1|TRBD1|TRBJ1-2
TGCGCCAGCAGAGGGACAGGGGCGAACTATGGCTACACCTTC
CASRGTGANYGYTF
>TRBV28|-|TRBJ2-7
TGTGCCAGCAGTTTCCTACAGAACGAGCAGTACTTC
CASSFLQNEQYF
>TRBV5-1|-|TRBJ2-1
TGCGCCAGCAGCCCGACGAGGCCCGGATACAATGAGCAGTTCTTC
CASSPTRPGYNEQFF
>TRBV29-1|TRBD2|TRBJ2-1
TGCAGCGTCGACCCTAGCGGCCGATCTTACAATGAGCAGTTCTTC
CSVDPSGRSYNEQFF
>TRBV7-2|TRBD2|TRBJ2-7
TGTGCCAGCAGCGGCCAACCGGGGGCTAGCGGGAGCCACGAGCAGTACTTC
CASSGQPGASGSHEQYF
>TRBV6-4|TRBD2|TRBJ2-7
TGTGCCAGCAGTGAGGAGGGGGGAACTAGCGGCTCCTACGAGCAGTACTTC
CASSEEGGTSGSYEQYF